This T cell receptor beta chain was sequenced for a study of long-term antiretroviral therapy in people with HIV. Overall study results and limits: Spans of CDR3 length were tighter for HIV repertoires than for controls.

A v3.0 immunoSEQ assay was performed at survey level. Assay used: immunoSEQ multiplex PCR; TCRdb lists only in-frame clones, some missing. The sample gives about 17,000 clones, 75% to 90% of which show up once; approximately 9.5% is in the top ten. As for this clone: Its antigen remains unknown.

This CDR3 has 14 amino acids. Unmatched junction bases numbered 3, after V lost 3 bases and J lost 4 bases. CDR1 SGHAT and CDR2 FQNNGV come from the germline V gene. The chain combines TRBV11-2 with TRBJ2-3, with 8 bases identical to TRBD2. This TCR derives from a man younger than 30 with HIV. Sequenced here: unsorted PBMCs, sampled 0.3 years after starting antiretroviral therapy. The CDR3 here is CASSFSGAADTQYF. As DNA, the CDR3 is TGTGCCAGCAGCTTTAGCGGGGCCGCAGATACGCAGTATTTT.